This T cell receptor (beta chain) is from a study of CXCR3-negative and CXCR3-positive naive CD8 T cells. Study results and caveats: In naive cells, CXCR3-negative and CXCR3-positive subsets had similar TRBV-TRBJ usage; memory cells differed.

The libraries of TRB cDNA were constructed through 5' RACE using UMI labels. TCRdb re-called the 5' RACE reads and gives one entry per CDR3 protein, without DNA. Reported are tens of thousands of distinct CDR3 sequences; the ten largest clones contain 0.85% to 1.4%. Points on this clonotype: Its antigen remains unidentified.

The sequence was collected from a human donor in good health. Some clones in this sample may be carry-over from other donors' samples. Sequencing was done on a sample of naive CXCR3- CD8+ T cells from blood. Sample subset: CD45RO-CCR7+CD27+CD95- naive CD8+ T cells lacking CXCR3 (TNR3-).

The CDR3 loop is CASSSGALSYEQYF. This chain links TRBV13 with TRBJ2-7; TCRdb's D call of TRBD2 is untestable without DNA. This CDR3 has 14 amino acids. In germline, CDR1 is PRHDT, CDR2 FYEKMQ (reference sequence).